Presented here are 24 T cell receptor beta chains from one specimen sequenced in a study of T cells in Graves' hyperthyroidism and ophthalmopathy. Amplification targeted TCR beta CDR3 regions from RNA transcripts. HTBI primers were employed in a first-round RT-PCR of the TCR CDR3. Each CDR3 protein gets one entry after TCRdb re-called the multiplex PCR reads with MiXCR. In the table there are 500,000 to 600,000 distinct CDR3 sequences, 35% to 55% of which are singletons. The sample comprised peripheral blood or thyroid tissue (not recorded which). Every receptor here comes from a woman younger than 35 with Graves' hyperthyroidism.

This clonotype appeared many times. The chain carries TRBV29-1 and TRBJ1-1; 9 bases match TRBD1. Trimming cost V 7 bases and J 3 bases; bases outside gene matches: 6. CDR1 and CDR2 (germline): SQVTM, ANQGSEA. CDR3 length: 13 residues. The CDR3 sequence: CSGAGQGDTEAFF. CDR3 in DNA: TGCAGCGGGGCGGGACAGGGAGACACTGAAGCTTTCTTT. Complete variable domain (other parts from reference TRBV29-1 and TRBJ1-1): SAVISQKPSRDICQRGTSLTIQCQVDSQVTMMFWYRQQPGQSLTLIATANQGSEATYESGFVIDKFPISRPNLTFSTLTVSNMSPEDSSIYLCSGAGQGDTEAFFGQGTRLTVV.

The chain recombines TRBV7-2 with TRBJ2-3, with D perhaps TRBD2 (6 bases). CDR1 and CDR2 from the germline V gene are SGHTA and FQGNSA. Trimming took off 5 bases at V and 1 base at J, with 13 bases between the two ends. This CDR3 comprises 15 residues. The CDR3 sequence is CASSVRDSGTDTQYF. The DNA for the CDR3 is TGTGCCAGCAGCGTCCGGGACTCCGGCACAGATACGCAGTATTTT.

The chain recombines TRBV29-1 with TRBJ2-2, with 9 bases aligning to TRBD1. Germline V gene sequence: CDR1 SQVTM, CDR2 ANQGSEA. The CDR3 is 14 residues long. J gave up 11 bases and V 0 bases, and 7 bases lay outside the gene matches. CDR3 DNA: TGCAGCGTTGAAGATTGGACAGGGGTGGGTGAGCTGTTTTTT. Protein sequence: CSVEDWTGVGELFF.

The rearrangement joins TRBV29-1 to TRBJ2-5; D tentatively fits TRBD1 or TRBD2 (5 bases each). This CDR3 has 14 amino acids. Deletions cut 2 bases from V and 5 bases from J, with 15 bases between. CDR1 SQVTM and CDR2 ANQGSEA come from the germline V gene. CDR3 loop: CSVEPTDGEETQYF. The CDR3 nucleotides are TGCAGCGTTGAACCGACAGACGGGGAGGAGACCCAGTACTTC.

V is TRBV24-1 and J is TRBJ2-3, with 11 bases matching TRBD2. V lost 12 bases and J lost 0; bases outside the gene matches: 4. The CDR3 consists of 14 residues. The germline V gene has CDR1 KGHDR and CDR2 SFDVKD. CDR3 bases: TGTGCCGCCGGGACTAGCGGAAGCACAGATACGCAGTATTTT. It codes for CAAGTSGSTDTQYF.

This clonotype was recorded a few times. The chain joins TRBV6-5 to TRBJ2-7, with D possibly TRBD2 on 5 matching bases. Deletions cut 2 bases from V and 3 bases from J, with 14 bases between. Germline lookup yields CDR1 MNHEY and CDR2 SVGAGI. This CDR3 is 15 amino acids long. The CDR3 sequence: CASSYGGGSIYEQYF. CDR3 in DNA: TGTGCCAGCAGTTACGGCGGAGGCTCCATCTACGAGCAGTACTTC.

In its sample, this clonotype was seen many times. The chain recombines TRBV7-9 with TRBJ1-1; D gene unclear. Trimming took off 6 bases at V and 6 bases at J, with 20 bases between the two ends. Germline values: CDR1 SEHNR, CDR2 FQNEAQ (reference sequence). CDR3 length: 15 residues. CDR3 nucleotide sequence: TGTGCCAGCAGGGCCCCGGACCCTACTACCCCTGAAGCTTTCTTT. It is translated as CASRAPDPTTPEAFF.

The chain is built from TRBV24-1 and TRBJ2-2; no reliable D call. V was cut by 4 bases and J by 8 bases, with 13 bases left in between. The CDR3 contains 14 residues. Germline V gene data show CDR1 as KGHDR and CDR2 as SFDVKD. This CDR3 is CATSEPTASGELFF. CDR3 DNA: TGTGCCACCAGTGAGCCCACTGCCTCTGGGGAGCTGTTTTTT.

The sample holds many counts of this clonotype. The chain has TRBV25-1 and TRBJ1-1; 7 bases fit TRBD1. Trimming removed 9 bases from V and 5 bases from J; junction bases left unmatched: 6. Germline assignment: CDR1 MGHDK and CDR2 SYGVNS. This CDR3 comprises 12 residues. CDR3 protein: CASQGGWTEAFF. As DNA, the CDR3 is TGTGCCAGTCAGGGGGGTTGGACTGAAGCTTTCTTT. Full variable domain (outside the CDR3, taken from reference TRBV25-1 and TRBJ1-1): EADIYQTPRYLVIGTGKKITLECSQTMGHDKMYWYQQDPGMELHLIHYSYGVNSTEKGDLSSESTVSRIRTEHFPLTLESARPSHTSQYLCASQGGWTEAFFGQGTRLTVV.

This clonotype has at least ten counts. The genes are TRBV7-2 and TRBJ1-5; D is uncertain. The germline CDR1 and CDR2 sequences are SGHTA and FQGNSA. The CDR3 is 16 amino acids. V gave up 2 bases and J gave up 5 bases, with 16 bases separating them. The CDR3 sequence: CASSLWGSMGDQPQHF. In nucleotides, the CDR3 is TGTGCCAGCAGCTTATGGGGATCGATGGGAGATCAGCCCCAGCATTTT.

The chain couples TRBV9 to TRBJ1-5; D is uncertain. CDR3 length equals 14 residues. Trimming left V 10 bases short and J 5 bases short, with 19 bases between. Per germline, CDR1 SGDLS and CDR2 YYNGEE. The DNA of the CDR3 is TGTGCCCCTGCTCCGGGTGGTTGGTATCAGCCCCAGCATTTT. It specifies CAPAPGGWYQPQHF.

The gene calls are TRBV30 and TRBJ1-5; unclear D gene. This CDR3 has 14 residues. Germline CDR1 reads GTSNPN; CDR2 reads SVGIG (reference sequence). V was pared by 0 bases and J by 6 bases, with 12 bases between. As DNA, the CDR3 is TGTGCCTGGAGTGTGTGGGGTTCGGGTCAGCCCCAGCATTTT. It yields the protein CAWSVWGSGQPQHF.

This chain links TRBV7-9 with TRBJ1-1; D might be TRBD1 (6 bases). V was pared by 5 bases and J by 4 bases, with 17 bases between. Germline V lookup: CDR1 SEHNR, CDR2 FQNEAQ (reference sequence). The CDR3 runs 15 residues. This CDR3 reads CASSQHDPGVTEAFF. Written as DNA, the CDR3 is TGTGCCAGCAGCCAACACGACCCAGGGGTCACTGAAGCTTTCTTT.

This clonotype was counted between two and nine times. The rearrangement uses TRBV7-9 and TRBJ2-1, with TRBD2 matching 13 bases. V shed 5 bases, J shed 1 base, and the junction held 17 bases outside the gene matches. The germline V gene has CDR1 SEHNR and CDR2 FQNEAQ (reference sequence). CDR3 length equals 21 residues. The CDR3: CASSVPGLAGSKDRSYNEQFF. The CDR3 DNA reads as TGTGCCAGCAGCGTGCCGGGACTAGCGGGATCCAAGGATCGGTCCTACAATGAGCAGTTCTTC.

This clonotype occurred many times. The V call is TRBV6-2 or TRBV6-3, the J call TRBJ1-2, with TRBD1 identical over 7 bases. With V trimmed by 6 bases and J by 8 bases, 9 bases remained unmatched. The CDR3 is made up of 13 amino acids. CDR1 is MNHEY, CDR2 SVGEGT, per germline. CDR3 DNA: TGTGCCAGCAGCCGCGACAGGGTCGACGGCTACACCTTC. Translating it yields CASSRDRVDGYTF.

This clonotype was counted a few times. The chain has TRBV12-3 or TRBV12-4 and TRBJ2-2; 13 positions match TRBD2. The V gene end was trimmed by 8 bases and the J gene end by 4 bases; junction bases not matched to a gene: 7. This CDR3 has 16 amino acids. CDR3 in DNA: TGTGCCAGCTCACCGGGGACTAGCGGGACCACCGGGGAGCTGTTTTTT. Its protein is CASSPGTSGTTGELFF.

The CDR3 coding sequence is TGTGCCAGCAGCTCTCGGACATCTCCTACGCAGTATTTT. Translated, it gives CASSSRTSPTQYF. J is TRBJ2-3 and V is TRBV7-1; a weak D match, TRBD1 (5 bases). TRBV7-1 is classed as an ORF, of uncertain function. CDR3 length: 13 amino acids. Trimming removed 3 bases at V and 8 bases at J, with 12 bases between.

This clonotype was detected many times. V and J are TRBV6-1 and TRBJ1-1; D is undetermined. V was pared by 1 base and J by 2 bases, with 8 bases between. This CDR3 is built from 14 residues. Germline CDR1 is MNHNS and CDR2 is SASEGT. The CDR3 here is CASSEGGFNTEAFF. CDR3 nucleotides: TGTGCCAGCAGTGAAGGAGGGTTCAACACTGAAGCTTTCTTT.

This clonotype was recorded at least ten times. The rearrangement uses TRBV10-3 and TRBJ1-6, with unresolved D. CDR1 is ENHRY, CDR2 SYGVKD, per germline. The CDR3 sequence is 16 residues long. Trimming left V 0 bases short and J 9 bases short, with 15 bases between. The CDR3 DNA reads TGTGCCATCAGTGAGTCGAATCAGAGATCCATTTCACCCCTCCACTTT. It yields the protein CAISESNQRSISPLHF.

This clonotype has at least ten counts. CDR3 nucleotides: TGCGCCAGCAGCTTGGTAGACGGCCATGGGGGGTTTAATGAAAAACTGTTTTTT. Translated: CASSLVDGHGGFNEKLFF. The chain couples TRBV5-1 to TRBJ1-4, with D maybe TRBD1 (5 bases). Deletions cut 0 bases from V and 4 bases from J, with 19 bases between. Germline V gene lookup returns CDR1 SGHRS and CDR2 YFSETQ. There are 18 residues in the CDR3.

The sample holds a few counts of this clonotype. This chain links TRBV2 with TRBJ1-1; D uncertain. V was cut by 1 base and J by 1 base, with 7 bases left in between. This CDR3 region has 14 residues. CDR1 SNHLY and CDR2 FYNNEI come from the germline V gene. CDR3 sequence: CASSEEGGNTEAFF. Here the CDR3 DNA reads TGTGCCAGCAGTGAAGAGGGTGGGAACACTGAAGCTTTCTTT. Variable domain in full (rest from reference TRBV2 and TRBJ1-1): EPEVTQTPSHQVTQMGQEVILRCVPISNHLYFYWYRQILGQKVEFLVSFYNNEISEKSEIFDDQFSVERPDGSNFTLKIRSTKLEDSAMYFCASSEEGGNTEAFFGQGTRLTVV.

Only one count was recorded for this clonotype. The chain employs TRBV2 and TRBJ2-7, with 12 bases identical to TRBD2. The CDR3 runs to 15 residues. Germline CDR1 reads SNHLY; CDR2 reads FYNNEI. V gave up 3 bases and J gave up 9 bases; unmatched junction bases: 9. CDR3 protein: CASSDLASGRVMQYF. CDR3 nucleotide sequence: TGTGCCAGCAGTGACTTGGCTAGCGGGAGGGTAATGCAGTACTTC. Filled out from reference TRBV2 and TRBJ2-7, the complete variable domain reads EPEVTQTPSHQVTQMGQEVILRCVPISNHLYFYWYRQILGQKVEFLVSFYNNEISEKSEIFDDQFSVERPDGSNFTLKIRSTKLEDSAMYFCASSDLASGRVMQYFGPGTRLTVT.

The CDR3 sequence is CANTGGGSTDTQYF. In DNA form, the CDR3 reads TGTGCAAACACAGGGGGCGGAAGCACAGATACGCAGTATTTT. The chain recombines TRBV2 with TRBJ2-3; 9 bases match TRBD1. Germline loops: CDR1 SNHLY, CDR2 FYNNEI. The CDR3 has 14 amino acids.

This clonotype showed up many times. The rearrangement joins TRBV7-6 to TRBJ1-2; no clear D gene. CDR1 SGHVS and CDR2 FNYEAQ come from the germline V gene. The ends were cut back, 5 bases at V and 4 bases at J, with 11 bases in the middle. CDR3 length equals 13 residues. The CDR3 DNA follows: TGTGCCAGCAGCCCCGCAGCGGTCTATGGCTACACCTTC. Protein sequence: CASSPAAVYGYTF.